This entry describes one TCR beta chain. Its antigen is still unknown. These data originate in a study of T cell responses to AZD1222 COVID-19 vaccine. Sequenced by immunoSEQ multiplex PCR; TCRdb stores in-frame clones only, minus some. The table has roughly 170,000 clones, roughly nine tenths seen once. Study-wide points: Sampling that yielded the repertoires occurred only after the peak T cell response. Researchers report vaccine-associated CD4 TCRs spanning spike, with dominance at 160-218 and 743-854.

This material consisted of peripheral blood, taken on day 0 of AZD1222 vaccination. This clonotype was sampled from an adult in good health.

CDR3 loop: CASSLSSTDTQYF. CDR3 nucleotide sequence: TGTGCCAGCAGCTTATCGAGCACAGATACGCAGTATTTT. The chain is built from TRBV5-6 and TRBJ2-3, with D uncertain. Germline loops: CDR1 SGHDT, CDR2 YYEEEE. The CDR3 totals 13 residues. The V and J ends lost 2 bases and 0 bases respectively, with 4 bases between them.